This is a list of T cell receptor beta chains from one sample in a study of T cells after yellow fever vaccination. TCRdb re-called the 5' RACE reads through MiXCR, storing one row per CDR3 protein. The table includes 35,000 to 55,000 distinct CDR3 sequences, around 6.4% detected once. The source material was PBMCs, either bulk or a sorted T-cell subset (CD4+, CD8+, memory, or dextramer-sorted; not recorded which), sampled 45 days after the yellow fever booster vaccination. Receptor source: a man aged 25 to 45 who received the YFV17D yellow fever vaccine. CDR3s include the opening cysteine and the closing phenylalanine or tryptophan. Fields, in order: CDR3 length, clone size, V gene, J gene, CDR3 protein. Some rows have no size entry. The others give once, few or many, or a class for an expanded clone.

len: 15
abundance: many
v_gene: TRBV5-1
j_gene: TRBJ2-7
CDR3aa: CASKIRGEGFDEQYF

len: 17
abundance: many
v_gene: TRBV2
j_gene: TRBJ2-3
CDR3aa: CASSEGLAGEGADTQYF

len: 14
abundance: many
v_gene: TRBV11-2
j_gene: TRBJ2-1
CDR3aa: CASSLRGPYNEQFF

len: 15
abundance: many
v_gene: TRBV2
j_gene: TRBJ2-7
CDR3aa: CASRTGTFTTYEQYF

len: 11
abundance: many
v_gene: TRBV30
j_gene: TRBJ2-1
CDR3aa: CALGSYNEQFF

len: 17
abundance: few
v_gene: TRBV20-1
j_gene: TRBJ2-1
CDR3aa: CSALGTSGVSSYNEQFF

len: 12
abundance: many
v_gene: TRBV5-1
j_gene: TRBJ2-1
CDR3aa: CASSLIYNEQFF

len: 17
abundance: -
v_gene: TRBV29-1
j_gene: TRBJ2-2
CDR3aa: CSVGLEGLAGSTGELFF

len: 16
abundance: many
v_gene: TRBV7-2
j_gene: TRBJ2-2
CDR3aa: CASRPPGLPSSGELFF

len: 16
abundance: few
v_gene: TRBV14
j_gene: TRBJ2-7
CDR3aa: CASSRRQGLRMNEQYF

len: 14
abundance: -
v_gene: TRBV5-5
j_gene: TRBJ2-3
CDR3aa: CASRTGGFADTQYF

len: 17
abundance: few
v_gene: TRBV12-3/TRBV12-4
j_gene: TRBJ2-7
CDR3aa: CASSPHLEWDSTYEQYF

len: 15
abundance: many
v_gene: TRBV12-3/TRBV12-4
j_gene: TRBJ1-5
CDR3aa: CASSRRLSVDQPQHF

len: 16
abundance: many
v_gene: TRBV5-1
j_gene: TRBJ2-3
CDR3aa: CASSPGLAGGTDTQYF

len: 15
abundance: many
v_gene: TRBV6-5
j_gene: TRBJ1-5
CDR3aa: CASSYSTGGNQPQHF

len: 14
abundance: many
v_gene: TRBV4-3
j_gene: TRBJ1-2
CDR3aa: CASSQEGGPYGYTF

len: 14
abundance: -
v_gene: TRBV18
j_gene: TRBJ2-5
CDR3aa: CASSQTVQQETQYF

len: 14
abundance: few
v_gene: TRBV5-4
j_gene: TRBJ1-1
CDR3aa: CASSPPAGGTEAFF

len: 22
abundance: many
v_gene: TRBV30
j_gene: TRBJ2-1
CDR3aa: CAWSPLFRDRGQKRVSYNEQFF

len: 12
abundance: few
v_gene: TRBV9
j_gene: TRBJ1-5
CDR3aa: CASGGDLGPQHF

len: 15
abundance: -
v_gene: TRBV5-6
j_gene: TRBJ1-3
CDR3aa: CASSLLQRTSNTIYF

len: 14
abundance: -
v_gene: TRBV7-3
j_gene: TRBJ2-4
CDR3aa: CASSLGGPGTIQYF

len: 14
abundance: many
v_gene: TRBV28
j_gene: TRBJ2-7
CDR3aa: CASISGQSIHEQYF

len: 17
abundance: few
v_gene: TRBV6-2/TRBV6-3
j_gene: TRBJ2-7
CDR3aa: CASSGAGDPVPKYEQYF

len: 13
abundance: many
v_gene: TRBV11-2
j_gene: TRBJ2-7
CDR3aa: CASSLGRVHEQYF